A single sample gave rise to the 8 T cell receptor beta chains below, sequenced in a study of graft-versus-host responses after intestinal transplantation. Libraries were prepared by immunoSEQ multiplex PCR; TCRdb keeps only in-frame clonotypes and omits some of them. The sample consists of approximately 90,000 clones, approximately 80% of them appearing once. These receptors lack a known antigen. The sequenced sample was unstimulated CD4+ T cells sorted from spleen or lymph node cells, obtained before intestinal transplant. The receptors were sampled from a human donor who received an intestinal transplant.

J is TRBJ1-2 and V is TRBV9, with 7 bases aligning to TRBD1. Trimming cost V 4 bases and J 7 bases; bases outside gene matches: 10. The CDR3 totals 14 residues. Germline values: CDR1 SGDLS, CDR2 YYNGEE. The CDR3 sequence is CASSPLGQSLGYTF. CDR3 DNA sequence: TGTGCCAGCAGCCCGTTGGGACAGTCTCTTGGCTACACCTTC.

The CDR3 is CSVEGQGNLLAQYF. CDR3 sequence (DNA): TGCAGCGTTGAAGGGCAGGGGAACCTATTGGCCCAGTACTTC. This chain connects TRBV29-1 to TRBJ2-5, with a possible D match to TRBD1 (6 bases). This CDR3 is 14 amino acids long. Germline V gene lookup returns CDR1 SQVTM and CDR2 ANQGSEA. V was shortened by 1 base and J by 9 bases, with 18 bases between the two germline ends.

There are a few counts of this clone. The J gene is TRBJ2-5, the V gene TRBV7-9; no definite D call. Deletions cut 1 base from V and 8 bases from J, with 8 bases between. This CDR3 region has 12 residues. The germline gives CDR1 SEHNR, CDR2 FQNEAQ (reference sequence). DNA for the CDR3: TGTGCCAGCAGCTTAGTGAGCGACACCCAGTACTTC. Translation: CASSLVSDTQYF.

The chain uses TRBV6-5 and TRBJ1-1; 10 positions match TRBD1. The CDR3 contains 15 residues. V was pared by 5 bases and J by 4 bases, with 7 bases of the junction left unmatched. Germline V gives CDR1 MNHEY, CDR2 SVGAGI. CDR3 coding DNA: TGTGCCAGCAGTCCGGACAGGGGGTTTTTCACTGAAGCTTTCTTT. Translating it yields CASSPDRGFFTEAFF.

The V and J genes are TRBV5-1 and TRBJ2-3, with 13 bases identical to TRBD2. After removal of 0 bases from V and 3 bases from J, the junction contained 1 base not matched to a gene. The CDR3 runs 16 residues. Germline-derived CDR1 and CDR2 are SGHRS and YFSETQ. Written as DNA, the CDR3 is TGCGCCAGCAGCTTGGGGGGACTAGCGGGAACAGATACGCAGTATTTT. Translated, it gives CASSLGGLAGTDTQYF. Variable domain in full (rest from reference TRBV5-1 and TRBJ2-3): KAGVTQTPRYLIKTRGQQVTLSCSPISGHRSVSWYQQTPGQGLQFLFEYFSETQRNKGNFPGRFSGRQFSNSRSEMNVSTLELGDSALYLCASSLGGLAGTDTQYFGPGTRLTVL.

The V gene is TRBV7-2, the J gene TRBJ1-5; 7 nucleotides agree with TRBD1. The CDR3 sequence is 15 residues long. Looked up from germline, CDR1 is SGHTA and CDR2 is FQGNSA. V trimming: 2 bases; J trimming: 5 bases; junction bases outside the gene matches: 6. The DNA of the CDR3 is TGTGCCAGCAGCTTAAACAGGGGTTCCGATCAGCCCCAGCATTTT. Translating gives CASSLNRGSDQPQHF.

The V gene is TRBV28, the J gene TRBJ1-1; 8 bases match TRBD1. The ends lost 5 bases at V and 1 base at J; junction bases unmatched: 6. Germline V gene sequence: CDR1 MDHEN, CDR2 SYDVKM. This CDR3 region has 15 residues. CDR3 nucleotide sequence: TGTGCCAGCAGTGCTACCGGGACAGGGAACACTGAAGCTTTCTTT. Protein product: CASSATGTGNTEAFF.

This chain links TRBV11-3 with TRBJ2-2; 7 positions match TRBD2. Trimming took 5 bases from V and 6 from J; bases not matched to a gene: 6. The CDR3 sequence is 14 residues long. In germline, CDR1 is SGHNT, CDR2 YENEEA. CDR3 nucleotide sequence: TGTGCCAGCAGCCCGGGACTAATGTCCGGGGAGCTGTTTTTT. Amino acid sequence: CASSPGLMSGELFF.